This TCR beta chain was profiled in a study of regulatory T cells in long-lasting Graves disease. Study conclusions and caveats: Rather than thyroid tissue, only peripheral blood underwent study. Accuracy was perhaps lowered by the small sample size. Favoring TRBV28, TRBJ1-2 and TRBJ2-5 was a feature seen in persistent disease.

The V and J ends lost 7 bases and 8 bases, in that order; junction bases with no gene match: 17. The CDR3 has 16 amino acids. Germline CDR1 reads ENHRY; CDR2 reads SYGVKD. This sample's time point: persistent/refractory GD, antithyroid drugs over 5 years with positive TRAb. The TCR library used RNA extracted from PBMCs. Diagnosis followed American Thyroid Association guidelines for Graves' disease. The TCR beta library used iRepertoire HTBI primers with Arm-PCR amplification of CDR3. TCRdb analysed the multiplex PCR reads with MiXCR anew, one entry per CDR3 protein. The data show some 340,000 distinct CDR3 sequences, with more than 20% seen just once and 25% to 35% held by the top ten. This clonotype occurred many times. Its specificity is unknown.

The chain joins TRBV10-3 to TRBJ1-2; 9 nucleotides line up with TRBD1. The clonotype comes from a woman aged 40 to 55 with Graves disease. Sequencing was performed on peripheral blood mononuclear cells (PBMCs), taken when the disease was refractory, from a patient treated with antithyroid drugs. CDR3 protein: CAITRWTGDGSVGYTF. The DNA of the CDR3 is TGTGCCATCACCCGATGGACAGGGGACGGATCGGTGGGCTACACCTTC.